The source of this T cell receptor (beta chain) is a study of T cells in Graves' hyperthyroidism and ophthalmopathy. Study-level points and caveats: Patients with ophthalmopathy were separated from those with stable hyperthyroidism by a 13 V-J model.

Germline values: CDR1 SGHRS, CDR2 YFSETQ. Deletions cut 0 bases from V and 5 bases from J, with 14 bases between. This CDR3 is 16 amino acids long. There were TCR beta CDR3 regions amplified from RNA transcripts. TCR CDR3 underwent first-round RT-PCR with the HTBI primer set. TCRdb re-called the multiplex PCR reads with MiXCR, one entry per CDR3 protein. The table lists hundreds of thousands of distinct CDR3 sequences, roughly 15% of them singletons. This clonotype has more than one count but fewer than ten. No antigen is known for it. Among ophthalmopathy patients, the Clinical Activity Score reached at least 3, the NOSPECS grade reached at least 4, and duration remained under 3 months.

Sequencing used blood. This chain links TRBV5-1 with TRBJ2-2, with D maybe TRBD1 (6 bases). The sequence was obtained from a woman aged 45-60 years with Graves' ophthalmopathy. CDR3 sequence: CASSLAGGGWTGELFF. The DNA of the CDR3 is TGCGCCAGCAGCTTGGCTGGTGGGGGCTGGACCGGGGAGCTGTTTTTT.